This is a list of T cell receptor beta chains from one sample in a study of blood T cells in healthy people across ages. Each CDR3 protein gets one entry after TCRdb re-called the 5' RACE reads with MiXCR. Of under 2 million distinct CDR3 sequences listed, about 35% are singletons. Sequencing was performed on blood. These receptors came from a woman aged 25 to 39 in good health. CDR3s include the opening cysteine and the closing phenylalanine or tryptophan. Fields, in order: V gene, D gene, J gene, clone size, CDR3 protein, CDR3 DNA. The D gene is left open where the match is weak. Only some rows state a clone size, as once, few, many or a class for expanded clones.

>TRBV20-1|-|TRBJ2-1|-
CSARDGTGLNEQFF
TGCAGTGCTAGAGATGGGACCGGGCTCAATGAGCAGTTCTTC
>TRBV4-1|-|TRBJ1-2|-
CASSHPTGTNYGYTF
TGCGCCAGCAGCCACCCGACAGGAACTAACTATGGCTACACCTTC
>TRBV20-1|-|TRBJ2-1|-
CSFHRGPPNNGQFF
TGCAGTTTCCATCGGGGTCCCCCTAACAATGGGCAGTTCTTC
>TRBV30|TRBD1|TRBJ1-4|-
CAWSKTGVTEKLFF
TGTGCCTGGAGTAAGACAGGGGTCACCGAAAAACTGTTTTTT
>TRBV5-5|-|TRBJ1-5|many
CASSLGGFGNQPQHF
TGTGCCAGCAGCTTGGGAGGCTTTGGCAATCAGCCCCAGCATTTT
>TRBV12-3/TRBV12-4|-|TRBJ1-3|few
CATEGSGNTIYF
TGTGCCACCGAGGGGTCCGGAAACACCATATATTTT
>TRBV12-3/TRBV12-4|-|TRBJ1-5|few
CASSLILAAGQPQHF
TGTGCCAGCAGTTTGATTTTGGCGGCGGGCCAGCCCCAGCATTTT
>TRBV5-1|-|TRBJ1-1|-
CASSMRGNSNTEAFF
TGCGCCAGCAGCATGAGGGGGAATTCTAACACTGAAGCTTTCTTT
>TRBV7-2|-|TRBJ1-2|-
CASSLARWGAVYGYTF
TGTGCCAGCAGCCTAGCTAGGTGGGGCGCAGTATATGGCTACACCTTC
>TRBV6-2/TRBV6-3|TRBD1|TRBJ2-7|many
CASSYSLGTVRYEQYF
TGTGCCAGCAGTTACTCGTTGGGGACAGTTCGATACGAGCAGTACTTC
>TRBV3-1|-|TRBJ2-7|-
CASSQGGKGGEQYF
TGTGCCAGCAGCCAAGGTGGGAAGGGAGGCGAGCAGTACTTC
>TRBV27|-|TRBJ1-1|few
CASSPLGTLREAFF
TGTGCCAGCAGCCCTTTGGGAACCCTTCGTGAAGCTTTCTTT
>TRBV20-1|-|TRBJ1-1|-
CSAHRGGIVSTEAFF
TGCAGTGCACACCGGGGGGGGATAGTATCCACTGAAGCTTTCTTT
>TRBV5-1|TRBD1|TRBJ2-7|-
CASSPETGGPYEQYF
TGCGCCAGCAGCCCCGAGACAGGGGGCCCCTACGAGCAGTACTTC
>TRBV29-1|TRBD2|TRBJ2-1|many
CSVKWTGGLDEQFF
TGCAGCGTTAAGTGGACGGGGGGTCTGGATGAGCAGTTCTTC
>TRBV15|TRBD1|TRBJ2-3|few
CATGTGRKDTQYF
TGTGCCACCGGGACAGGGAGGAAAGATACGCAGTATTTT
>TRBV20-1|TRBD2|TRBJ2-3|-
CGAQLAGGRFTDTQYF
TGCGGTGCGCAACTAGCGGGAGGAAGATTCACAGATACGCAGTATTTT
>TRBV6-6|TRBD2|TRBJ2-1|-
CASSYSMAPAGVNEQFF
TGTGCCAGCAGTTACTCGATGGCGCCCGCGGGGGTCAATGAGCAGTTCTTC
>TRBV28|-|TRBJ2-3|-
CASSSPPTSADTQYF
TGTGCCAGCAGTTCCCCCCCGACTAGTGCAGATACGCAGTATTTT
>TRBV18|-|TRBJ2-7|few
CASSLTTEPYEQYF
TGTGCCAGCTCACTTACGACGGAACCCTACGAGCAGTACTTC
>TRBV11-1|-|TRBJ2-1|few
CASSIGRTSNNEQFF
TGTGCCAGCAGCATCGGACGGACTTCAAACAATGAGCAGTTCTTC
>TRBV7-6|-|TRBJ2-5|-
CASSSANKETQYF
TGTGCCAGCAGCTCAGCGAATAAAGAGACCCAGTACTTC
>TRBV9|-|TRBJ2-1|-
CASSVAVRQSNYNEQFF
TGTGCCAGCAGCGTAGCCGTTCGGCAGAGCAACTACAATGAGCAGTTCTTC
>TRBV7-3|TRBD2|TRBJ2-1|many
CASSSSSGSDEQFF
TGTGCCAGCAGCTCCTCCAGCGGGAGTGATGAGCAGTTCTTC
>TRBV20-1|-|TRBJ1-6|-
CSAHGQGNSPLHF
TGCAGTGCTCACGGGCAGGGAAATTCACCCCTCCACTTT
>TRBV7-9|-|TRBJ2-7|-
CASSLAYRGTPYEQYF
TGTGCCAGCAGCTTAGCCTACCGGGGGACGCCCTACGAGCAGTACTTC
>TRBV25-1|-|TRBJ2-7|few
CASGDSTRTLDEQYF
TGTGCCAGCGGGGATTCGACTCGAACCTTGGACGAGCAGTACTTC
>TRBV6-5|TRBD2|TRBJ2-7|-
CASSSGSSGRAIYEQYF
TGTGCCAGCAGTTCCGGCTCTAGCGGGAGGGCGATATACGAGCAGTACTTC
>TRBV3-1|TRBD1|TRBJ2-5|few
CASSQEGQNQETQYF
TGTGCCAGCAGCCAAGAGGGACAGAACCAAGAGACCCAGTACTTC
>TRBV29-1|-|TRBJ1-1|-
CSVEGGAVLNTEAFF
TGCAGCGTTGAAGGGGGCGCGGTTTTGAACACTGAAGCTTTCTTT